This T cell receptor beta chain was sequenced for a study of T-cell reconstitution after alpha-beta-depleted transplantation in children. Study results and limitations: Recipient T cells and thymic progenitors that survived were the source of the high TCRbeta diversity seen at day 60 in some patients. T-cell counts and diversity at one year following transplant were attributed mainly to newly produced T cells. Alpha-beta T cells present about two months after transplant were reported to originate from several hundred expanded graft clones.

Trimming stripped 5 bases from V and 3 bases from J, with 7 bases between. This CDR3 is built from 13 residues. The germline gives CDR1 SGHTA, CDR2 FQGTGA. This clonotype was counted between two and nine times. Its antigen is unknown. Unique molecular identifiers tagged the TCRbeta library. Each CDR3 protein gets one entry after TCRdb re-called the PCR reads with MiXCR. The table records hundreds of thousands of distinct CDR3 sequences, 13% of them present only once. This chain links TRBV7-3 with TRBJ2-2; D not certain. The TCR originated in a girl aged 2 to 10 with congenital amegakaryocytic thrombocytopenia, due to receive a stem cell transplant. The starting material was PBMCs, obtained before TCRalphabeta/CD19-depleted stem cell transplant. The CDR3 sequence is CASSRLHTGELFF. CDR3 DNA: TGTGCCAGCAGCAGACTCCACACCGGGGAGCTGTTTTTT.